The source of this T cell receptor (beta chain) is a study of vaccination and CD4 T cells after COVID-19. The V end was cut by 1 base, the J end by 2 bases, with 15 bases between. CDR1 and CDR2 (germline): SGHDN, FVKESK. The CDR3 totals 16 residues. This clonotype was observed once. The antigen is not known. Oncomine TCR Beta short-read sequencing was applied to DNA from cultured CD4+ T cells. MiXCR was run by TCRdb on the PCR reads, yielding one entry per CDR3 protein. The sample includes about 13,000 distinct CDR3 sequences, approximately 52% of them seen just once. Treatment here: approximately nine-day PBMC culture with coronavirus spike peptide pools or control peptides (ViraFEST assay).

The sequencing sample was made of CD4+ T cells from blood, cultured in vitro. V and J are TRBV14 and TRBJ2-7, with a tentative D call TRBD2 (6 bases). This clonotype was sampled from a human donor who had recovered from COVID-19. CDR3 bases: TGTGCCAGCAGCCAAGCCCTCGCGGGATCTGCCTACGAGCAGTACTTC. Its translation is CASSQALAGSAYEQYF.